The rows below give T cell receptor beta chains drawn from one sample of a study of identical twins. From the 5' RACE reads, TCRdb called clonotypes with MiXCR, one entry per CDR3 protein. The table includes some 330,000 distinct CDR3 sequences, 8.5% to 10% detected once. The source material was naive T cells sorted from blood. The origin of the receptors is a woman in her 50s in good health. Each CDR3 is given with its conserved first and last residue. D genes are given only for firm matches. Size is stated for part of the rows, as once, few or many counts, or as a class when the clone is expanded.

clone_size,j_call,d_call,v_call,cdr3_aa,cdr3_nt
few,TRBJ2-1,TRBD2,TRBV5-4,CASSSSGTSGRHEQFF,TGTGCCAGCAGCTCCTCCGGGACTAGCGGGAGACATGAGCAGTTCTTC
many,TRBJ2-5,-,TRBV12-3/TRBV12-4,CASSLGIRGEETQYF,TGTGCCAGCAGTTTGGGCATCCGTGGGGAAGAGACCCAGTACTTC
few,TRBJ1-1,-,TRBV29-1,CSSSSGTLNTEAFF,TGCAGCTCTTCTTCGGGGACACTCAACACTGAAGCTTTCTTT
few,TRBJ1-2,-,TRBV5-4,CASSLRGMAHGYTF,TGTGCCAGCAGCTTGAGGGGGATGGCACATGGCTACACCTTC
many,TRBJ2-3,-,TRBV29-1,CSVEGPRADTQYF,TGCAGCGTTGAAGGGCCTCGGGCAGATACGCAGTATTTT
few,TRBJ1-6,-,TRBV25-1,CASTRGGANSPLHF,TGTGCCAGCACTCGGGGGGGCGCAAATTCACCCCTCCACTTT
few,TRBJ1-1,TRBD1,TRBV29-1,CSVAAGTGSTEAFF,TGCAGCGTTGCTGCCGGGACAGGGAGCACTGAAGCTTTCTTT
few,TRBJ1-2,-,TRBV2,CASRAFTNYGYTF,TGTGCCAGCAGGGCTTTTACTAACTATGGCTACACCTTC
-,TRBJ2-5,-,TRBV20-1,CSARDSLIRVGETQYF,TGCAGTGCTAGAGATAGTTTGATCCGGGTGGGAGAGACCCAGTACTTC
many,TRBJ2-7,-,TRBV18,CASSPPRTVAEQYF,TGTGCCAGCTCACCACCCCGGACAGTCGCCGAGCAGTACTTC
-,TRBJ2-3,TRBD1,TRBV5-1,CASSDDRGRTDTQYF,TGCGCCAGCAGCGACGACAGGGGCCGCACAGATACGCAGTATTTT
-,TRBJ2-3,-,TRBV20-1,CSATLDTQYF,TGCAGTGCTACCTTAGATACGCAGTATTTT
few,TRBJ2-2,TRBD2,TRBV9,CASSIAGGLGELFF,TGTGCCAGCAGCATAGCGGGAGGCCTCGGGGAGCTGTTTTTT
few,TRBJ1-2,-,TRBV2,CASNSREGGYGYTF,TGTGCCAGCAATTCAAGGGAAGGGGGCTATGGCTACACCTTC
few,TRBJ2-3,-,TRBV27,CASSWGQDTDTQYF,TGTGCCAGCAGTTGGGGACAAGACACAGATACGCAGTATTTT
many,TRBJ1-4,-,TRBV4-1,CASSPVVKGGSDEKLFF,TGCGCCAGCAGCCCGGTCGTGAAGGGGGGATCGGATGAAAAACTGTTTTTT
many,TRBJ2-5,-,TRBV6-6,CASSYPDHQETQYF,TGTGCCAGCAGTTACCCGGACCACCAAGAGACCCAGTACTTC
few,TRBJ1-6,TRBD1,TRBV7-8,CASSSLRTGNSPLHF,TGTGCCAGCAGCTCCCTACGGACAGGAAATTCACCCCTCCACTTT
few,TRBJ2-5,TRBD2,TRBV20-1,CSAREEREIQETQYF,TGCAGTGCTAGAGAGGAGCGGGAGATTCAAGAGACCCAGTACTTC
-,TRBJ1-5,-,TRBV27,CASGGSGGNQPQHF,TGTGCCAGCGGAGGGTCGGGTGGCAATCAGCCCCAGCATTTT
-,TRBJ1-2,TRBD1,TRBV6-5,CASRETGEAYGYTF,TGTGCCAGCAGGGAGACAGGGGAGGCGTATGGCTACACCTTC
-,TRBJ1-2,-,TRBV7-9,CASSDIGENYGYTF,TGTGCCAGCAGTGACATAGGGGAGAACTATGGCTACACCTTC
few,TRBJ2-7,TRBD2,TRBV12-3/TRBV12-4,CASRLAGGLNEQYF,TGTGCCAGCAGACTAGCGGGAGGCCTTAACGAGCAGTACTTC
few,TRBJ1-2,-,TRBV12-3/TRBV12-4,CASSIQAGGGYTF,TGTGCCAGCAGTATACAGGCTGGGGGTGGCTACACCTTC
few,TRBJ2-1,-,TRBV5-1,CASSLRADSSYNEQFF,TGCGCCAGCAGCCTACGAGCGGATAGCTCCTACAATGAGCAGTTCTTC
many,TRBJ2-2,-,TRBV12-3/TRBV12-4,CASTLRLGAGELFF,TGTGCCAGCACACTTCGTCTGGGGGCCGGGGAGCTGTTTTTT
few,TRBJ2-1,-,TRBV12-3/TRBV12-4,CASSLEGRPSPYNEQFF,TGTGCCAGCAGTTTAGAGGGCCGACCTAGCCCCTACAATGAGCAGTTCTTC
many,TRBJ2-7,-,TRBV6-5,CASSRRLGRYEQYF,TGTGCCAGCAGCCGAAGACTAGGGAGATACGAGCAGTACTTC
-,TRBJ1-1,TRBD1,TRBV20-1,CSARSRQGHTEAFF,TGCAGTGCTAGATCGCGACAGGGACACACTGAAGCTTTCTTT
-,TRBJ2-3,TRBD1,TRBV10-3,CAISPRGQTSTDTQYF,TGTGCCATCAGCCCCCGGGGACAGACTAGCACAGATACGCAGTATTTT
many,TRBJ2-5,-,TRBV15,CATSKPAVDETQYF,TGTGCCACCAGCAAGCCGGCGGTGGATGAGACCCAGTACTTC
many,TRBJ2-1,-,TRBV7-8,CASSTRNNEQFF,TGTGCCAGCAGCACCCGGAACAATGAGCAGTTCTTC
many,TRBJ1-5,TRBD1,TRBV12-3/TRBV12-4,CASSKTGNGQPQHF,TGTGCCAGCAGTAAGACAGGGAATGGCCAGCCCCAGCATTTT
-,TRBJ2-2,-,TRBV25-1,CASGINTGELFF,TGTGCCAGCGGAATTAACACCGGGGAGCTGTTTTTT
-,TRBJ2-1,-,TRBV5-1,CASRISTYNEQFF,TGCGCCAGCAGAATTAGCACCTACAATGAGCAGTTCTTC
few,TRBJ2-1,-,TRBV7-9,CASTNQDGPNEQFF,TGTGCCAGCACAAACCAGGACGGACCCAATGAGCAGTTCTTC
few,TRBJ2-3,TRBD2,TRBV4-1,CASSQDAAGGPDTQYF,TGCGCCAGCAGCCAAGATGCGGCGGGAGGGCCCGATACGCAGTATTTT
few,TRBJ2-4,-,TRBV12-3/TRBV12-4,CASSLGDPGRNIQYF,TGTGCCAGCAGTTTAGGTGATCCAGGACGAAACATTCAGTACTTC
few,TRBJ2-1,-,TRBV6-2/TRBV6-3,CASSYPINTGIRASYNEQFF,TGTGCCAGCAGTTACCCCATTAATACAGGGATAAGAGCTTCCTACAATGAGCAGTTCTTC
few,TRBJ2-5,TRBD2,TRBV27,CASSPLAGDGAETQYF,TGTGCCAGCAGTCCCCTAGCGGGAGACGGCGCGGAGACCCAGTACTTC
many,TRBJ2-1,-,TRBV6-5,CASTTPRRLAPIYNEQFF,TGTGCCAGCACCACGCCCCGTCGGCTAGCGCCGATCTACAATGAGCAGTTCTTC
few,TRBJ2-7,-,TRBV7-9,CASRPRGSDEQYF,TGTGCCAGCAGACCCCGAGGTAGCGACGAGCAGTACTTC
-,TRBJ2-1,-,TRBV18,CASSPPGVWNEQFF,TGTGCCAGCTCACCACCGGGGGTTTGGAATGAGCAGTTCTTC